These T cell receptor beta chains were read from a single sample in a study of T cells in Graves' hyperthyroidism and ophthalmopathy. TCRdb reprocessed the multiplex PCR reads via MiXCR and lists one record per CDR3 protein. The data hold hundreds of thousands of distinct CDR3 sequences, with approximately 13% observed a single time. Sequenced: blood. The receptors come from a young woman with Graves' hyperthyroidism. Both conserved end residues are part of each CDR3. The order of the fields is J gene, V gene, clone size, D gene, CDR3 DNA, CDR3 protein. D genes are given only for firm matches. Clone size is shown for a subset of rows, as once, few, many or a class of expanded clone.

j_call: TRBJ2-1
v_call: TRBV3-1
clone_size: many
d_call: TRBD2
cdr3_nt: TGTGCCAGCAGCACTACTAGCGGGGGGGCGAATGAGCAGTTCTTC
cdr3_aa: CASSTTSGGANEQFF

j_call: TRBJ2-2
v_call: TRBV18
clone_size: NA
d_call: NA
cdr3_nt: TGTGCCAGCTCATATAAGGAGAACACCGGGGAGCTGTTTTTT
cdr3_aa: CASSYKENTGELFF

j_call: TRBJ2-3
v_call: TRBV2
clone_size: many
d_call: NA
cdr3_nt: TGTGCCAGCAGTCTTAACTCGGGACGGACAGATACGCAGTATTTT
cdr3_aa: CASSLNSGRTDTQYF

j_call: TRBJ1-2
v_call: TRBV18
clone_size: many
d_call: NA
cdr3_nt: TGTGCCAGCTCTCCGGACGTGGACTATGGCTACACCTTC
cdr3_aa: CASSPDVDYGYTF

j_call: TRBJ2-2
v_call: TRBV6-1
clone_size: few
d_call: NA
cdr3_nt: TGTGCCAGCAGTGACGCCCACAATTTGGGTGGGCTGTTTTTT
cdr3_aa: CASSDAHNLGGLFF

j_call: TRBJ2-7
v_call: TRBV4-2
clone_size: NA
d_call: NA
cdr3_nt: TGTGCCAGCAGCCAAGCCGAGAGGGAGGACGGCAACGAGCAGTACTTC
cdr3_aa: CASSQAEREDGNEQYF

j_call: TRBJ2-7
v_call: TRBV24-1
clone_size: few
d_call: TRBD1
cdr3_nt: TGTGCCACCAGTGATTTGGGGACAGGGAAACCCTACGAGCAGTACTTC
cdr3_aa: CATSDLGTGKPYEQYF

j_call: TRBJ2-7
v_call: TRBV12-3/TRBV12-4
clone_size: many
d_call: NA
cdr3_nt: TGTGCCAGCAGCCCTCGGAAGGCGGCGGGGTCCTACGAGCAGTACTTC
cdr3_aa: CASSPRKAAGSYEQYF

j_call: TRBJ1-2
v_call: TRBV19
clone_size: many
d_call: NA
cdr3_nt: TGTGCCAGTAGTACTGAACAGGGAGCTGGCTACACCTTC
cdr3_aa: CASSTEQGAGYTF

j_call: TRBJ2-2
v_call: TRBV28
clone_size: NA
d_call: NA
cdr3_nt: TGTGCCAGCAGTTTTCCGTTGGCACACACCGGGGAGCTGTTTTTT
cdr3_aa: CASSFPLAHTGELFF

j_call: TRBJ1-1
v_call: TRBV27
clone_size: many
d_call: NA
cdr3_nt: TGTGCCAGCAGTTTAACAGGGTTTAGCATGAACACTGAAGCTTTCTTT
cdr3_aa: CASSLTGFSMNTEAFF

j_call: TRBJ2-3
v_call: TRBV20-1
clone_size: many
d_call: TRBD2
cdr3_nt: TGCAGTGCTAGAGGTAGACTAGCGGGAGATATGACAGATACGCAGTATTTT
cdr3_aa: CSARGRLAGDMTDTQYF

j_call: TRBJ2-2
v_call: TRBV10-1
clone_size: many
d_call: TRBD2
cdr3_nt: TGCGCCAGCAGTGGACGACTAGCGGGGGGGCCGGGGACCGGGGAGCTGTTTTTT
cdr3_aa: CASSGRLAGGPGTGELFF

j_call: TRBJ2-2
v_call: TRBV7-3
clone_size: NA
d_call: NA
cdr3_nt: TGTGCCAGCAGCTTAATAGGTTCAAGGGCGACCGGGGAGCTGTTTTTT
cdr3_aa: CASSLIGSRATGELFF

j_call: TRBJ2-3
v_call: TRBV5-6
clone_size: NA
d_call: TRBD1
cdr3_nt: TGTGCCAGCTTATACCTCACAGGGGGCTCAGATACGCAGTATTTT
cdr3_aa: CASLYLTGGSDTQYF

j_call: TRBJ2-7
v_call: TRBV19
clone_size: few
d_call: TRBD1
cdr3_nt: TGTGCCAGTAGTCTGGGACAGATGCAGTACTTC
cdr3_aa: CASSLGQMQYF

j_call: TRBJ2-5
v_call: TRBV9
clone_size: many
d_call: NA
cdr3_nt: TGTGCCAGCAGCGTAGCGGGGGGCCCCGAGACCCAGTACTTC
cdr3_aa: CASSVAGGPETQYF

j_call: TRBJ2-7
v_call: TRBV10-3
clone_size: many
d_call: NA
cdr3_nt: TGTGCCATCAGTGACTTAGGGCACGAGCAGTACTTC
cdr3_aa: CAISDLGHEQYF

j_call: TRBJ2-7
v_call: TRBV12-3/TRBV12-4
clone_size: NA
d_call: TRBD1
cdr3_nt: TGTGCCAGCAGTGGAGAGACAGGGGCCGAGCAGTACTTC
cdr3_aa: CASSGETGAEQYF

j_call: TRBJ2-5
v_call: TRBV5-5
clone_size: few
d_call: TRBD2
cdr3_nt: TGTGCCAGCAGCAAAAATCAAGGACTAGCGGCGGGAGAGACCCAGTACTTC
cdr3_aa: CASSKNQGLAAGETQYF

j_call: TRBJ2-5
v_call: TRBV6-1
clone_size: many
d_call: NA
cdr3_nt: TGTGCCAGCAGCCCTGCCGGCAGGGACCGGACCCAGTACTTC
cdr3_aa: CASSPAGRDRTQYF

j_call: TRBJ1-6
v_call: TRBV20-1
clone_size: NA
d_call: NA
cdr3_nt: TGCAGTGCTAGAGTTGGGACAACGGGACTACCCCTCCACTTT
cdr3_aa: CSARVGTTGLPLHF

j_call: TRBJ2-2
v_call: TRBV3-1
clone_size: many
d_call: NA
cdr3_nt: TGTGCCAGCAGCGAACCCAAGAACACCGGGGAGCTGTTTTTT
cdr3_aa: CASSEPKNTGELFF

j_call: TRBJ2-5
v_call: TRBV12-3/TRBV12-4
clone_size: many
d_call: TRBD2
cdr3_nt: TGTGCCAGCAGCTCTAGCGGGCAAGAGACCCAGTACTTC
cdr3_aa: CASSSSGQETQYF

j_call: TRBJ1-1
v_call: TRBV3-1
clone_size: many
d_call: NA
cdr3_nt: TGTGCCAGCAGCCAGTGGGACACGAACACTGAAGCTTTCTTT
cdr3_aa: CASSQWDTNTEAFF

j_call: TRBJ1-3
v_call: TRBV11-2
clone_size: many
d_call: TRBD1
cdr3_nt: TGTGCCAGCAGCTTAGTATGGACAGGGAGCTCTGGAAACACCATATATTTT
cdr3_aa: CASSLVWTGSSGNTIYF

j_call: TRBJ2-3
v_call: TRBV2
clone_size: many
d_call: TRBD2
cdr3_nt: TGTGCCAGCATCCCCGATGGGGGACCGGGACTACGAGGCACAGATACGCAGTATTTT
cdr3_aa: CASIPDGGPGLRGTDTQYF

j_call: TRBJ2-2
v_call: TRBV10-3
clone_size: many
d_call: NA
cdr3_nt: TGTGCCATCAGTGAGCCCGGGTCTAACTGGAACACCGGGGAGCTGTTTTTT
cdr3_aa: CAISEPGSNWNTGELFF

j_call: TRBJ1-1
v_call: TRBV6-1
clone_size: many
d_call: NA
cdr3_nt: TGTGCCAGCAATAGGAGGTGGAACACTGAAGCTTTCTTT
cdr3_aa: CASNRRWNTEAFF